One sample yielded the 3 T cell receptor beta chains listed below, sequenced in a study of blood T cell repertoires in COVID-19. Some clones are missing from TCRdb's copy, which holds only in-frame ones; the method was immunoSEQ multiplex PCR. The top ten clones hold approximately 10% of a sample with roughly 140,000 clones, approximately 87% of them seen once. Sequenced: PBMCs or T cells enriched from blood (not recorded which). The receptors come from a man between 60 and 75 years old who had recovered from COVID-19.

The chain links TRBV20-1 to TRBJ1-5; 9 bases match TRBD1. The CDR3 is made up of 16 amino acids. Trimming cost V 3 bases and J 3 bases; bases outside gene matches: 9. CDR1 and CDR2 from the germline V gene are DFQATT and SNEGSKA (reference sequence). The DNA of the CDR3 is TGCAGTGCTAGTGGTCCGGGACAGGGAATCAATCAGCCCCAGCATTTT. Translation gives CSASGPGQGINQPQHF.

This chain links TRBV7-9 with TRBJ1-1; D is ambiguous. The CDR3 covers 14 residues. Between the trimmed V and J ends, which lost 2 bases and 4 bases, there was a span of 11 bases. Germline V gene sequence: CDR1 SEHNR, CDR2 FQNEAQ (reference sequence). This chain's CDR3 is CASSLKGGSTEAFF. CDR3 DNA: TGTGCCAGCAGCTTAAAGGGTGGGAGCACTGAAGCTTTCTTT.

This chain joins TRBV6-1 and TRBJ1-5; tentative D call: TRBD1 (5 bases). V was shortened by 2 bases and J by 2 bases, with 10 bases between the two germline ends. Germline V gene data show CDR1 as MNHNS and CDR2 as SASEGT. CDR3 length: 15 residues. CDR3 residues: CASSESWGRNQPQHF. CDR3 nucleotide sequence: TGTGCCAGCAGTGAAAGTTGGGGCCGCAATCAGCCCCAGCATTTT.